A selection of T cell receptor beta chains follows, all from one sample in a study of control samples from healthy donors and cancer patients. Sequencing was performed with immunoSEQ multiplex PCR; in TCRdb, only in-frame clones are kept and a portion is missing. The sample includes approximately 76,000 clones, 84% of them seen just once. Sequencing used PBMCs. The origin of the receptors is a man aged 55 to 70 with head and neck cancer. The CDR3 runs from the conserved cysteine through the conserved F or W. A D gene is named only where the DNA matches it firmly. Clone sizes are given selectively: once, few, many, or a class where the clone is expanded.

D: -; size: -; J: TRBJ2-3; V: TRBV11-2; DNA: TGTGCCAGCAGCCTGGGGCGCAGGGGTGGAGATACGCAGTATTTT; CDR3: CASSLGRRGGDTQYF
D: TRBD1; size: once; J: TRBJ2-7; V: TRBV6-4; DNA: TGTGCCAGCAGGCCGGGACAGGGGTACGAGCAGTACTTC; CDR3: CASRPGQGYEQYF
D: TRBD2; size: -; J: TRBJ2-1; V: TRBV18; DNA: TGTGCCAGCTCACCACCGGCGGGACTAGCTGGCAATGAGCAGTTCTTC; CDR3: CASSPPAGLAGNEQFF
D: -; size: -; J: TRBJ2-7; V: TRBV24-1; DNA: TGTGCCACCAGTGAATCAGGGGGGACCTACGAGCAGTACTTC; CDR3: CATSESGGTYEQYF
D: TRBD2; size: -; J: TRBJ2-1; V: TRBV3-1/TRBV3-2; DNA: TGTGCCAGCACCCTGGGGACTAGCGGATACAATGAGCAGTTCTTC; CDR3: CASTLGTSGYNEQFF
D: TRBD1; size: -; J: TRBJ2-7; V: TRBV3-1/TRBV3-2; DNA: TGTGCCAGCAGCCCCCCAGGGGGAGACTACGAGCAGTACTTC; CDR3: CASSPPGGDYEQYF
D: TRBD1; size: -; J: TRBJ2-1; V: TRBV5-1; DNA: TGCGCCAGCAGCTTGACGCACAGGGGGGTCTCTCTGTCCTACAATGAGCAGTTCTTC; CDR3: CASSLTHRGVSLSYNEQFF
D: TRBD2; size: -; J: TRBJ2-1; V: TRBV27; DNA: TGTGCCAGCAGTTTGGCCGGGACTAGCGGGTCGGTTGAGCAGTTCTTC; CDR3: CASSLAGTSGSVEQFF
D: -; size: -; J: TRBJ2-7; V: TRBV29-1; DNA: TGCAGCGTTGAAGATGGAAATTACGAGCAGTACTTC; CDR3: CSVEDGNYEQYF
D: TRBD2; size: -; J: TRBJ2-1; V: TRBV7-6; DNA: TGTGCCAGCAGCTTAAATGGGGTAGCGGGAGATTACAATGAGCAGTTCTTC; CDR3: CASSLNGVAGDYNEQFF
D: -; size: -; J: TRBJ2-3; V: TRBV29-1; DNA: TGCAGCGTTGAAGATCGGGCAGATACGCAGTATTTT; CDR3: CSVEDRADTQYF
D: -; size: -; J: TRBJ2-3; V: TRBV5-4; DNA: TGTGCCTCCGAGAGGGGAATGGGCACAGATACGCAGTATTTT; CDR3: CASERGMGTDTQYF
D: -; size: -; J: TRBJ2-7; V: TRBV13; DNA: TGTGCCAGCAGCTTAGGTGGTCCGTTATACGAGCAGTACTTC; CDR3: CASSLGGPLYEQYF
D: -; size: -; J: TRBJ2-1; V: TRBV2; DNA: TGTGCCAGCAGGCTTATGAGCTCCTACAATGAGCAGTTCTTC; CDR3: CASRLMSSYNEQFF
D: -; size: -; J: TRBJ2-7; V: TRBV12-3/TRBV12-4; DNA: TGTGCCAGCAGTTCAGGGTACGGCGAGCAGTACTTC; CDR3: CASSSGYGEQYF
D: -; size: once; J: TRBJ2-1; V: TRBV5-4; DNA: TGTGCCAGCAGCTCCCACAGGGTTACCTACAATGAGCAGTTCTTC; CDR3: CASSSHRVTYNEQFF
D: -; size: -; J: TRBJ1-2; V: TRBV7-9; DNA: TGTGCCAGCAGCTTACCCCTGGGGCCTAACTATGGCTACACCTTC; CDR3: CASSLPLGPNYGYTF
D: TRBD1; size: -; J: TRBJ2-5; V: TRBV27; DNA: TGTGCCAGCAGTTACCAGGGGGAAGAGACCCAGTACTTC; CDR3: CASSYQGEETQYF
D: -; size: -; J: TRBJ1-2; V: TRBV19; DNA: TGTGCCAGTTCCCTCGACAGGCAAACTACGGGCTACACCTTC; CDR3: CASSLDRQTTGYTF
D: TRBD2; size: -; J: TRBJ2-1; V: TRBV2; DNA: TGTGCCAGCAGGATCCTAGCGGGAGAATCCTACAATGAGCAGTTCTTC; CDR3: CASRILAGESYNEQFF
D: -; size: -; J: TRBJ2-5; V: TRBV18; DNA: TGTGCCAGCTCACCGGACCAGAGGTCGAAAGAGACCCAGTACTTC; CDR3: CASSPDQRSKETQYF
D: -; size: -; J: TRBJ2-3; V: TRBV5-1; DNA: TGCGCCAGCAGCTTGGTGGGTCTCCGGGCAGATACGCAGTATTTT; CDR3: CASSLVGLRADTQYF
D: -; size: -; J: TRBJ1-1; V: TRBV20-1; DNA: TGCAGTGCTAGCCCCCAACGAGGGGCTTTCTTT; CDR3: CSASPQRGAFF
D: -; size: -; J: TRBJ2-7; V: TRBV29-1; DNA: TGCAGCGTTGGGGACTCCTACGAGCAGTACTTC; CDR3: CSVGDSYEQYF
D: -; size: -; J: TRBJ2-1; V: TRBV5-4; DNA: TGTGCCAGCAGCTTGTCGGCCAGTAATCTCCTCGGTGAGCAGTTCTTC; CDR3: CASSLSASNLLGEQFF
D: TRBD2; size: -; J: TRBJ2-6; V: TRBV7-2; DNA: TGTGCCAGCAGCCCGGCGGGGGAGTCTGGGGCCAACGTCCTGACTTTC; CDR3: CASSPAGESGANVLTF
D: TRBD1; size: -; J: TRBJ1-2; V: TRBV18; DNA: TGTGCCAGCTCACCACCGTGGGTTGTTAAGGGGGCCGACTATGGCTACACCTTC; CDR3: CASSPPWVVKGADYGYTF
D: -; size: -; J: TRBJ2-1; V: TRBV5-1; DNA: TGCGCCAGCAGCTTGGATGTTGGAGGCGGCGGTGAGCAGTTCTTC; CDR3: CASSLDVGGGGEQFF
D: -; size: once; J: TRBJ2-1; V: TRBV27; DNA: TGTGCCAGCAGCTATGCCGGGGAGCTCAATGAGCAGTTCTTC; CDR3: CASSYAGELNEQFF
D: TRBD2; size: -; J: TRBJ2-5; V: TRBV5-6; DNA: TGTGCCAGCAGCTTGGGACTAGCGGGTGGAGAGACCCAGTACTTC; CDR3: CASSLGLAGGETQYF
D: -; size: few; J: TRBJ1-5; V: TRBV19; DNA: TGTGCCAGTAGTCCCCTCCGGGGAAGCAACAATCAGCCCCAGCATTTT; CDR3: CASSPLRGSNNQPQHF
D: TRBD1; size: -; J: TRBJ1-2; V: TRBV4-1; DNA: TGCGCCAGCAGCCCGGGACAGCTTCTCCCCGGTGGCTACACCTTC; CDR3: CASSPGQLLPGGYTF
D: TRBD2; size: -; J: TRBJ2-3; V: TRBV19; DNA: TGTGCCAGTAGTATAGATGGACTAGCGGGCACAGATACGCAGTATTTT; CDR3: CASSIDGLAGTDTQYF
D: TRBD1; size: -; J: TRBJ2-3; V: TRBV5-8; DNA: TGTGCCAGCAGTCACAGGGGATGGGGCACAGATACGCAGTATTTT; CDR3: CASSHRGWGTDTQYF
D: -; size: once; J: TRBJ2-2; V: TRBV7-9; DNA: TGTGCCAGCAGTAAGGGATTTTTTCCCGGGGAGCTGTTTTTT; CDR3: CASSKGFFPGELFF
D: -; size: -; J: TRBJ2-5; V: TRBV5-1; DNA: TGCGCCAGCAGCCCAAGCCCCGGGCCAGAGACCCAGTACTTC; CDR3: CASSPSPGPETQYF
D: -; size: -; J: TRBJ2-3; V: TRBV11-2; DNA: TGTGCCAGTCAGGGGCGAGATACGCAGTATTTT; CDR3: CASQGRDTQYF
D: -; size: -; J: TRBJ1-1; V: TRBV29-1; DNA: TGCAGCGCCGGGACACTTGTCAACACTGAAGCTTTCTTT; CDR3: CSAGTLVNTEAFF
D: TRBD2; size: few; J: TRBJ2-1; V: TRBV3-1/TRBV3-2; DNA: TGTGCCAGCAGTGGAAGCGGGAGCGGGAGGGATGAGCAGTTCTTC; CDR3: CASSGSGSGRDEQFF
D: TRBD2; size: -; J: TRBJ2-7; V: TRBV27; DNA: TGTGCCAGCAGTCCTGGACTAGCGGGAACATACGAGCAGTACTTC; CDR3: CASSPGLAGTYEQYF
D: -; size: -; J: TRBJ1-1; V: TRBV7-8; DNA: TGTGCCAGCAGCTTAGACCCGACAGTGAACACTGAAGCTTTCTTT; CDR3: CASSLDPTVNTEAFF
D: -; size: -; J: TRBJ2-7; V: TRBV15; DNA: TGTGCCACCAGCAGAGGGGGCGGTAGCTCCTACGAGCAGTACTTC; CDR3: CATSRGGGSSYEQYF
D: -; size: few; J: TRBJ1-2; V: TRBV5-4; DNA: TGTGCCAGCAGCTTTGGGTCAGACACCCTAGGGGAATACACCTTC; CDR3: CASSFGSDTLGEYTF
D: TRBD1; size: -; J: TRBJ1-2; V: TRBV28; DNA: TGTGCCAGCAGTTTCACCGGGACAGGGAACTATGGCTACACCTTC; CDR3: CASSFTGTGNYGYTF